A selection of T cell receptor beta chains follows, all from one sample in a study of blood T cell repertoires in COVID-19. The table came from immunoSEQ multiplex PCR; TCRdb's copy has only in-frame clones and leaves some out. The sample yields approximately 200,000 clones, roughly 92% seen once. The source material was peripheral blood. The receptors were sampled from a man between 25 and 39 years old with COVID-19, enrolled during active disease. Both conserved end residues are part of each CDR3. The order of the fields is J gene, D gene, clone size, V gene, CDR3 DNA, CDR3 protein. A D gene is named only where the DNA matches it firmly. Clone size is stated in some rows and not others, as once, few, many or a class when expanded.

TRBJ1-5 | NA | NA | TRBV2 | TGTGCCAGCAGAGGCCCCCAGAGGGATCAGCCCCAGCATTTT | CASRGPQRDQPQHF
TRBJ1-1 | TRBD1 | NA | TRBV27 | TGTGCCAGCAGTTTATCGTATGGGACAGGGTCCCCCGAAGCTTTCTTT | CASSLSYGTGSPEAFF
TRBJ2-2 | NA | NA | TRBV12-5 | TGTGCTAGTGGTTTGTTACAGCTGAACACCGGGGAGCTGTTTTTT | CASGLLQLNTGELFF
TRBJ1-2 | NA | once | TRBV4-2 | TGTGCCAGCAGCCAAGAGACAGCTAACTATGGCTACACCTTC | CASSQETANYGYTF
TRBJ2-7 | TRBD2 | NA | TRBV6-2/TRBV6-3 | TGTGCCAGCAGTCCCGGACTAGCGGGGGCCGCCTACGAGCAGTACTTC | CASSPGLAGAAYEQYF
TRBJ2-1 | NA | NA | TRBV30 | TGTGCCTGGAGTGCGGGGATGACGGAGCAGTTCTTC | CAWSAGMTEQFF
TRBJ1-2 | TRBD1 | once | TRBV2 | TGTGCCAGCAGCCCGGGACAGGGAGTGGGCGGCTACACCTTC | CASSPGQGVGGYTF
TRBJ2-7 | NA | NA | TRBV10-1 | TGCGCCAGCAGTGAGTGGGGCCAGGGGGGCGAGCAGTACTTC | CASSEWGQGGEQYF
TRBJ1-3 | TRBD1 | NA | TRBV19 | TGTGCCAGTAGCGCCTCGGCAGGGGGCGGAAACACCATATATTTT | CASSASAGGGNTIYF
TRBJ2-5 | NA | NA | TRBV19 | TGTGCCAGTAGCGCGGCAGACCAAGAGACCCAGTACTTC | CASSAADQETQYF
TRBJ2-3 | NA | NA | TRBV24-1 | TGTGCCACCAGTGACGGGACACCTACAGATACGCAGTATTTT | CATSDGTPTDTQYF
TRBJ1-2 | TRBD1 | NA | TRBV18 | TGTGCCAGCTCACCGATTAATACAGGGGGCGCGGATGGCTACACCTTC | CASSPINTGGADGYTF
TRBJ1-1 | NA | NA | TRBV2 | TGTGCCAGCAGTAGGTTGACAGTCAACACTGAAGCTTTCTTT | CASSRLTVNTEAFF
TRBJ2-5 | TRBD1 | NA | TRBV30 | TGTGCCTGGAGGCCGGACAGGGGGAGGCAAGAGACCCAGTACTTC | CAWRPDRGRQETQYF
TRBJ1-5 | TRBD1 | NA | TRBV6-5 | TGTGCCAGCAGAGATGGGACAGGGGGCTTTCAGCCCCAGCATTTT | CASRDGTGGFQPQHF
TRBJ1-4 | NA | NA | TRBV25-1 | TGTGCCAGCAGTGACTCCCCCGGGCGACAGGCTAATGAAAAACTGTTTTTT | CASSDSPGRQANEKLFF
TRBJ1-1 | NA | NA | TRBV11-2 | TGTGCCAGCAGCTTAGATCGGGTGGCGGGTCCAAACACTGAAGCTTTCTTT | CASSLDRVAGPNTEAFF
TRBJ2-2 | TRBD1 | NA | TRBV5-1 | TGCGCCAGCAGCTCGACAGGGGTCGGAACCGGGGAGCTGTTTTTT | CASSSTGVGTGELFF
TRBJ2-7 | NA | NA | TRBV4-1 | TGCGCCAGCAGCCAACGAGGGGGAGGGGGGTACTCCTACGAGCAGTACTTC | CASSQRGGGGYSYEQYF
TRBJ1-6 | NA | NA | TRBV5-1 | TGCGCCAGCACCGAGTTTGGCTCCTATAATTCACCCCTCCACTTT | CASTEFGSYNSPLHF